This section outlines one T cell receptor beta chain sequence together with its context. What it recognizes is unknown. Trimming removed 5 bases from V and 2 bases from J, with 12 bases in between. This CDR3 contains 14 residues. From germline, CDR1 is SEHNR and CDR2 FQNEAQ (reference sequence). The data originate from a study of OX40 agonist ivuxolimab in advanced cancers. Repertoires were generated with immunoSEQ multiplex PCR, while TCRdb's copy carries only in-frame clones and drops some. The table has 60,000 or so clones, about 85% seen once. The study's findings and limits: Determination of antigen specificity was not performed for the expanded peripheral T cells. In CD8+ T cells, expanded clones were on average more numerous than in CD4+. At doses 0.1 to 3.0 mg/kg, CD4+ and CD8+ clones expanded.

This TCR was recovered from an adult with an advanced solid tumor such as melanoma, head and neck, liver or kidney cancer. The V call is TRBV7-9, the J call TRBJ1-1; a weak D match, TRBD1 (5 bases). The sample consisted of CD4+ or CD8+ T cells sorted from blood, taken in a trial of the OX40 agonist ivuxolimab. CDR3 sequence: CASSLTTANTEAFF. CDR3 coding DNA: TGTGCCAGCAGCCTTACGACAGCAAACACTGAAGCTTTCTTT.